This T cell receptor beta chain was sequenced in a study of post-analysis software for immune sequencing data (dated by TCRdb to 2015 to 2017). With respect to the entire study: Recorded disease courses included relapsing-remitting, secondary progressive and progressive-relapsing multiple sclerosis, with some patients lacking subtype annotation. The patient repertoires were compared against roughly 12 previously published healthy control repertoires obtained from donors aged roughly 6 to 28 years. A subset of samples was prepared in parallel using single-end sample barcoding, then pooled and co-amplified after Illumina adapter ligation. Broad study findings and their caveats: Compared with controls, multiple sclerosis patients had significantly lower normalized Chao1 diversity, a finding suggesting substantial peripheral T-cell clonal expansion. When samples were clustered directly using the F measure, samples prepared in the same batch co-clustered strongly, which prompted a batch-effect correction. Significantly higher frequencies in patients than in controls were found for roughly 5 TRBV segments, including TRBV5-6, TRBV5-1 and TRBV20-1. The control group was slightly older than the multiple sclerosis patient group.

To demonstrate the VDJtools post-analysis software, TCR beta repertoires were profiled from the peripheral blood of about 14 young patients with multiple sclerosis. The patients with multiple sclerosis were children and adolescents between roughly 6 and 17 years of age. In its sample, this clonotype was seen a few times. The clone's antigen remains unknown. Base qualities are missing; no much larger clone stands one base away. The junction carries 21 bases between V and J, which are trimmed by 4 bases and 2 bases respectively. The CDR1 and CDR2 encoded by the germline V gene (reference sequence) are LGHDT and YNNKEL. The CDR3 holds 18 amino acids from the cysteine to the phenylalanine. This entry keeps only the CDR3 DNA: 54 bases, framed from base 1. Library prep was done by PCR. This sample was sequenced with an Illumina HiSeq 2500. To reduce PCR and sequencing biases, unique molecular identifiers were built into the TCR beta cDNA libraries. Some 500,000 cDNA molecules were obtained per 1 to 10 million input T cells, so each molecule approximated one T cell. The patient libraries were prepared and sequenced with the same protocol used for the earlier healthy control dataset. Samples belonging to the same batch were prepared together, multiplexed and sequenced on a shared HiSeq lane. The study's processing was this. Raw barcoded reads were processed with MIGEC, discarding single-read molecular identifier groups before consensus assembly and CDR3 extraction. VDJtools was used for post-analysis of the clonotype tables, with diversity normalized by down-sampling every dataset to the smallest sample size. In repertoire overlap clustering, CDR3 amino acid sequences, but not nucleotide sequences, were matched to correct batch-related cross-sample contamination. TCRdb's own reprocessing of the public reads used fastp at Q25 and MiXCR and kept productive beta chains. When rows share a CDR3 protein, they turn into one entry using the most common DNA and genes. The V and J calls were not made by the authors but by TCRdb's processing. The sample contains about 810,000 distinct CDR3 sequences, approximately 53% of them found a single time. The top ten clones comprise approximately 4.2% of the sample.

The V and J genes are TRBV3-1 and TRBJ2-1, and the D gene may be TRBD1, 6 bases matching. Source material: blood. The clonotype originates from a girl between 10 and 17 years old with multiple sclerosis. The CDR3 protein is CASSRGWGTGTTYNEQFF. The base sequence is TGTGCCAGCAGCCGAGGATGGGGAACCGGGACAACCTACAATGAGCAGTTCTTC.